This passage covers 12 T cell receptor beta chains from one sample sequenced in a study of T cell repertoires and HLA-DP antigens. Their antigen targets remain unknown. Clones were sequenced by immunoSEQ multiplex PCR, and TCRdb holds only the in-frame ones, with some missing. The data hold around 100,000 clones, with roughly 92% observed a single time. Sequenced sample: CD4+ T cells from PBMCs. The receptors derive from a woman between 18 and 29 years old in good health and CMV-seronegative.

The rearrangement uses TRBV5-5 and TRBJ2-5, with a possible D match to TRBD1 (5 bases). There are 13 residues in the CDR3. Trimming cost V 7 bases and J 1 base, with 11 bases left between them. CDR1 and CDR2 from the germline V gene are SGHKS and YYEKEE (reference sequence). CDR3 sequence (DNA): TGTGCCAGCTCCGACAGCCTCCAAGAGACCCAGTACTTC. Its translation: CASSDSLQETQYF.

This clone was found a few times. CDR3 sequence (DNA): TGTGCCAGCAGTTACTCGAATATACGGACAGGGTATGGCTACACCTTC. Its translation is CASSYSNIRTGYGYTF. V is TRBV6-5 and J is TRBJ1-2; TRBD1 matches at 8 bases. Trimming took 0 bases from V and 5 from J; bases not matched to a gene: 8. The germline V gene encodes CDR1 MNHEY and CDR2 SVGAGI. The CDR3 consists of 16 residues.

CDR3 DNA sequence: TGTGCCAGCAGACAGGGGGCTTCGTATGGCTACACCTTC. As protein: CASRQGASYGYTF. The V call is TRBV6-5, the J call TRBJ1-2; 9 bases are a match to TRBD1. This CDR3 has 13 residues. The V segment lost 6 bases and the J segment 5 bases; nucleotides outside the gene matches: 4. Germline V gene lookup returns CDR1 MNHEY and CDR2 SVGAGI.

The rearrangement links TRBV18 to TRBJ2-2, with TRBD2 matching 11 bases. The germline gives CDR1 KGHSH, CDR2 LQKENI. Trimming removed 5 bases from V and 7 bases from J; junction bases left unmatched: 6. This CDR3 has 15 residues. This chain's CDR3 is CASSTTSGKGGELFF. In DNA form, the CDR3 reads TGTGCCAGCTCAACGACTAGCGGGAAGGGCGGGGAGCTGTTTTTT.

The chain combines TRBV10-3 with TRBJ2-1; 7 positions agree with TRBD2. The germline V gene has CDR1 ENHRY and CDR2 SYGVKD. The CDR3 totals 13 residues. J lost 11 bases, V lost 9 bases, and 13 bases had no gene match. CDR3 in amino acids: CAIRGEGAAQQFF. The CDR3 nucleotides read TGTGCCATACGGGGGGAAGGGGCAGCGCAGCAGTTCTTC.

The chain recombines TRBV7-2 with TRBJ1-6, with 7 bases matching TRBD1. This CDR3 has 14 residues. J was trimmed by 10 bases and V by 1 base; bases with no gene match: 4. Germline CDR1 reads SGHTA; CDR2 reads FQGNSA. The CDR3 coding sequence is TGTGCCAGCAGCTTAGAGGGCAGGGGGTCACCCCTCCACTTT. The encoded protein is CASSLEGRGSPLHF.

The chain has TRBV27 and TRBJ1-6; D not certain. CDR3 size: 15 residues. Trimming stripped 5 bases from V and 2 bases from J, with 10 bases between. Germline CDR1 MNHEY, CDR2 SMNVEV (reference sequence). The CDR3 here is CASSSHDTYNSPLHF. The CDR3, as DNA: TGTGCCAGCAGTAGCCATGACACCTATAATTCACCCCTCCACTTT.

The chain links TRBV7-3 to TRBJ2-2; unclear D gene. V lost 4 bases and J lost 5, with 8 bases in between. CDR1 SGHTA and CDR2 FQGTGA come from the germline V gene. This CDR3 contains 13 residues. Here the CDR3 reads CASSSDGTGELFF. CDR3 DNA sequence: TGTGCCAGCAGCTCGGACGGTACCGGGGAGCTGTTTTTT.

The genes are TRBV19 and TRBJ2-1; 8 bases are a match to TRBD2. The J segment lost 2 bases and the V segment lost 5 bases, leaving 8 bases of the junction unmatched. Germline lookup yields CDR1 LNHDA and CDR2 SQIVND (reference sequence). The CDR3 runs to 16 residues. CDR3 bases: TGTGCCAGTAGTGCCGTTACTAGCGGTGCCTACAATGAGCAGTTCTTC. Translation gives CASSAVTSGAYNEQFF.

The rearrangement uses TRBV18 and TRBJ2-2; D gene unclear. The CDR3 has 13 residues. Germline CDR1 and CDR2: KGHSH and LQKENI. V was shortened by 1 base and J by 11 bases, with 11 bases between the two germline ends. For the CDR3, the DNA is TGTGCCAGCTCACCACGAATGGCGGCCGAGCTGTTTTTT. Translating gives CASSPRMAAELFF.

The chain uses TRBV6-1 and TRBJ2-3, with 14 bases lining up with TRBD2. The J segment lost 3 bases and the V segment lost 4 bases, leaving 3 bases of the junction unmatched. CDR3 size: 16 residues. Germline assignment: CDR1 MNHNS and CDR2 SASEGT. The CDR3 nucleotides read TGTGCCAGCAGTGTGGGACTAGCGGGAGTGACAGATACGCAGTATTTT. This gives the protein CASSVGLAGVTDTQYF.

CDR3 nucleotides: TGTGCCATCAGTGAGAGGGGAGGACACGACTATGGCTACACCTTC. Protein: CAISERGGHDYGYTF. V is TRBV10-3 and J is TRBJ1-2; a weak D match, TRBD1 (5 bases). V shed 2 bases and J shed 3 bases, with 13 bases lying between them. CDR3 length: 15 residues. Germline CDR1 is ENHRY and CDR2 is SYGVKD.